These 23 T cell receptor beta chains were all obtained from the same sample, sequenced in a study of cytomegalovirus exposure and HLA in healthy donors. PCR employed 60 Vbeta and 13 Jbeta primers. Data came from immunoSEQ multiplex PCR; TCRdb stores just in-frame clones and leaves some out. Of around 100,000 clones detected, 60% to 70% appear once; the ten largest clones hold less than 4.5%. The sequenced sample consisted of PBMCs. Receptors were obtained from a man aged 25-45 years in good health and CMV-seropositive.

The chain carries TRBV20-1 and TRBJ1-1, with D unresolved. CDR1 is DFQATT, CDR2 SNEGSKA, per germline (reference sequence). The CDR3 covers 11 residues. V lost 4 bases and J lost 2, with 5 bases in between. The CDR3 reads CSAILNTEAFF. CDR3 DNA sequence: TGCAGTGCTATTCTCAACACTGAAGCTTTCTTT.

About this clone itself: Other DNA sequences in this specimen translate into the identical CDR3. V is TRBV2 and J is TRBJ1-1; D is undetermined. V lost 4 bases to trimming and J lost 8 bases, with 8 bases between them. Germline-derived CDR1 and CDR2 are SNHLY and FYNNEI. The CDR3 length is 11 residues. The chain's CDR3 is CASSVDSEAFF. The CDR3 bases are TGTGCCAGCAGTGTCGACTCAGAAGCTTTCTTT. Drawing the rest from reference TRBV2 and TRBJ1-1, the complete variable domain is EPEVTQTPSHQVTQMGQEVILRCVPISNHLYFYWYRQILGQKVEFLVSFYNNEISEKSEIFDDQFSVERPDGSNFTLKIRSTKLEDSAMYFCASSVDSEAFFGQGTRLTVV.

The rearrangement joins TRBV19 to TRBJ2-5, with D possibly TRBD1 on 6 matching bases. This CDR3 has 14 amino acids. The V end was cut by 7 bases, the J end by 5 bases, with 17 bases between. Germline V gives CDR1 LNHDA, CDR2 SQIVND (reference sequence). The CDR3 bases are TGTGCCAGTAAGAGGGGCCAGGGGCAGGAGACCCAGTACTTC. This encodes CASKRGQGQETQYF.

The V call is TRBV18, the J call TRBJ1-1; TRBD1 matches 8 bases. The CDR3 has 16 residues. CDR1 KGHSH and CDR2 LQKENI come from the germline V gene. Trimming cost V 3 bases and J 6 bases; bases outside gene matches: 12. The CDR3 loop is CASSPMIITGGAEAFF. The CDR3 coding sequence is TGTGCCAGCTCACCGATGATTATAACAGGGGGTGCTGAAGCTTTCTTT.

This clone has more than one count but fewer than ten. The J gene is TRBJ2-3, the V gene TRBV2; possible D gene TRBD1, 6 bases. Per germline, CDR1 SNHLY and CDR2 FYNNEI. CDR3 length: 14 residues. The ends were cut back, 6 bases at V and 2 bases at J, with 12 bases in the middle. CDR3 sequence (DNA): TGTGCCAGCAGGGACGGACAGTACACAGATACGCAGTATTTT. Its protein is CASRDGQYTDTQYF.

The gene calls are TRBV6-5 and TRBJ2-2, with D maybe TRBD2 (7 bases). V lost 6 bases and J lost 5, with 16 bases in between. Germline V gene data show CDR1 as MNHEY and CDR2 as SVGAGI. The CDR3 length is 15 residues. CDR3 in DNA: TGTGCCAGCAGGATTTCAGGGGAGGGGACCGGGGAGCTGTTTTTT. It encodes CASRISGEGTGELFF.

This clone came up a few times. The chain carries TRBV14 and TRBJ1-1; no reliable D call. Trimming shortened V by 3 bases and J by 0 bases, and 11 bases separated the two germline ends. Per the germline V gene, CDR1 is SGHDN and CDR2 is FVKESK. The CDR3 is 15 residues long. The CDR3 bases are TGTGCCAGCAGCCATACGACGGGGATGAACACTGAAGCTTTCTTT. This codes for CASSHTTGMNTEAFF.

The genes are TRBV14 and TRBJ2-3; the match to TRBD2 covers 9 bases. Germline-derived CDR1 and CDR2 are SGHDN and FVKESK. Unmatched junction bases numbered 5, after V lost 5 bases and J lost 2 bases. This CDR3 is 15 amino acids long. CDR3 DNA sequence: TGTGCCAGCAGCTTTCTAGCGGGGTTCACAGATACGCAGTATTTT. It codes for CASSFLAGFTDTQYF.

In its sample, this clone was seen a few times. The V gene is TRBV30, the J gene TRBJ2-7; TRBD2 matches at 9 bases. The junction had 9 bases not matched to a gene; V was cut back by 2 bases and J by 4 bases. CDR1 and CDR2 from the germline V gene are GTSNPN and SVGIG (reference sequence). CDR3 length: 15 residues. The CDR3 coding sequence is TGTGCCTGGAGTTCACCGGGACTAGCCCTATACGAGCAGTACTTC. It is translated as CAWSSPGLALYEQYF.

The gene calls are TRBV27 and TRBJ2-5, with 8 bases identical to TRBD2. CDR3 length equals 14 residues. Trimming at V came to 5 bases and at J to 3 bases, leaving 5 bases not matched to a gene. Germline V lookup: CDR1 MNHEY, CDR2 SMNVEV (reference sequence). The CDR3 bases are TGTGCCAGCAGTCCGTCGACTAGCGAAGAGACCCAGTACTTC. The encoded protein is CASSPSTSEETQYF.

The V call is TRBV7-9, the J call TRBJ2-6; D is possibly TRBD1 (7 bases). Germline V gene sequence: CDR1 SEHNR, CDR2 FQNEAQ (reference sequence). CDR3 size: 18 residues. V shed 4 bases and J shed 0 bases, with 16 bases lying between them. The CDR3 DNA sequence: TGTGCCAGCAGCTACACGGACAGGCGGGGCTCTGGGGCCAACGTCCTGACTTTC. Its protein product is CASSYTDRRGSGANVLTF.

V usage is TRBV25-1 and J usage is TRBJ1-1; D gene ambiguous. Trimming shortened V by 6 bases and J by 1 base, and 6 bases separated the two germline ends. This CDR3 spans 12 amino acids. Germline V lookup: CDR1 MGHDK, CDR2 SYGVNS. Here the CDR3 DNA reads TGTGCCAGCAGGGAGGCGAACACTGAAGCTTTCTTT. Protein sequence: CASREANTEAFF.

The gene calls are TRBV7-9 and TRBJ1-1, with D maybe TRBD1 (5 bases). The CDR3 is 15 amino acids. With 2 bases removed from V and 2 bases from J, the gap between germline ends came to 12 bases. Germline-derived CDR1 and CDR2 are SEHNR and FQNEAQ (reference sequence). The CDR3 coding sequence is TGTGCCAGCAGCTTAAGAGCAGGGTCAAACACTGAAGCTTTCTTT. Residues: CASSLRAGSNTEAFF. Filled out from reference TRBV7-9 and TRBJ1-1, the complete variable domain reads DTGVSQNPRHKITKRGQNVTFRCDPISEHNRLYWYRQTLGQGPEFLTYFQNEAQLEKSRLLSDRFSAERPKGSFSTLEIQRTEQGDSAMYLCASSLRAGSNTEAFFGQGTRLTVV.

The chain joins TRBV5-1 to TRBJ1-5; D not resolved. V was shortened by 0 bases and J by 5 bases, with 12 bases between the two germline ends. The CDR3 consists of 15 residues. Germline CDR1 and CDR2: SGHRS and YFSETQ. CDR3 sequence: CASSLGPPEDQPQHF. The DNA for the CDR3 is TGCGCCAGCAGCTTGGGACCACCGGAGGATCAGCCCCAGCATTTT. Supplemented by reference TRBV5-1 and TRBJ1-5, the full variable domain reads KAGVTQTPRYLIKTRGQQVTLSCSPISGHRSVSWYQQTPGQGLQFLFEYFSETQRNKGNFPGRFSGRQFSNSRSEMNVSTLELGDSALYLCASSLGPPEDQPQHFGDGTRLSIL.

This clone was found a few times. The CDR3 DNA is TGTGCCAGCAGGTACCGACAGGGGGAGACCCAGTACTTC. Translated, it gives CASRYRQGETQYF. The V call is TRBV11-2, the J call TRBJ2-5; TRBD1 agrees at 8 bases. Germline CDR1 is SGHAT and CDR2 is FQNNGV. V lost 6 bases to trimming and J lost 5 bases; unmatched junction nucleotides: 5. The CDR3 loop spans 13 amino acids.

The chain couples TRBV6-1 to TRBJ1-4, with unresolved D. Germline V gene data show CDR1 as MNHNS and CDR2 as SASEGT. This CDR3 is built from 12 residues. V was shortened by 5 bases and J by 8 bases, with 9 bases between the two germline ends. In DNA, the CDR3 is TGTGCCAGCAGTTCCCGGTACGAAAAACTGTTTTTT. It specifies CASSSRYEKLFF.

With regard to this clone: This sample also contains other DNA sequences that code for the same CDR3. V usage is TRBV5-6 and J usage is TRBJ2-1, with 7 bases identical to TRBD2. CDR1 SGHDT and CDR2 YYEEEE come from the germline V gene. The CDR3 covers 15 residues. Germline trimming cut 3 bases from V and 1 base from J; bases unmatched to any gene: 4. CDR3 residues: CASSSTGGSYNEQFF. The CDR3 coding sequence is TGTGCCAGCAGCTCCACGGGGGGTTCCTACAATGAGCAGTTCTTC.

The V and J genes are TRBV5-1 and TRBJ2-7; weak D call: TRBD2 (6 bases). Deletions cut 7 bases from V and 2 bases from J, with 19 bases between. The CDR3 length is 15 residues. In germline, CDR1 is SGHRS, CDR2 YFSETQ. The CDR3 nucleotides are TGCGCCAGCGGGGAACGGGGGACGGGACCCTACGAGCAGTACTTC. Amino acids: CASGERGTGPYEQYF.

The table lists this clone with a few counts. This chain joins TRBV18 and TRBJ1-4; no definite D call. The CDR3 has 16 residues. CDR1 is KGHSH and CDR2 is LQKENI in the germline V gene. Between the trimmed V and J ends, which lost 6 bases and 0 bases, there was a span of 14 bases. CDR3 in amino acids: CASSVNSIATNEKLFF. The CDR3 DNA is TGTGCCAGCTCCGTTAACTCCATTGCAACTAATGAAAAACTGTTTTTT.

This sequence joins TRBV18 and TRBJ2-3; 12 nucleotides match TRBD2. The trim removed 0 bases at V and 2 bases at J, leaving 9 bases unmatched. There are 19 residues in the CDR3. The germline CDR1 and CDR2 sequences are KGHSH and LQKENI. In nucleotides, the CDR3 is TGTGCCAGCTCACCACCGGTAACTAGCGGGGGGCAATTCACAGATACGCAGTATTTT. Translating it yields CASSPPVTSGGQFTDTQYF.

The chain recombines TRBV10-3 with TRBJ1-2; unclear D gene. CDR1 is ENHRY and CDR2 is SYGVKD in the germline V gene. Between the trimmed V and J ends, which lost 2 bases and 5 bases, there was a span of 12 bases. This CDR3 comprises 14 residues. The CDR3 region is CAISEGPRLYGYTF. CDR3 sequence (DNA): TGTGCCATCAGTGAGGGGCCCCGACTATATGGCTACACCTTC.

V usage is TRBV18 and J usage is TRBJ1-1; D is perhaps TRBD1 (5 bases). The CDR3 sequence is 15 residues long. The V and J ends lost 4 bases and 0 bases respectively, with 12 bases between them. Germline V CDR1 and CDR2: KGHSH, LQKENI. CDR3 sequence (DNA): TGTGCCAGCTCACTTCGGGGCGGGGTGAACACTGAAGCTTTCTTT. Translated: CASSLRGGVNTEAFF.

The chain employs TRBV11-2 and TRBJ1-1; tentative D call: TRBD1 (6 bases). CDR3 length: 12 residues. V gave up 3 bases and J gave up 10 bases, with 12 bases separating them. In germline, CDR1 is SGHAT, CDR2 FQNNGV. This chain's CDR3 is CASSFGQPAAFF. The CDR3 DNA is TGTGCCAGCAGCTTCGGACAGCCTGCAGCTTTCTTT.